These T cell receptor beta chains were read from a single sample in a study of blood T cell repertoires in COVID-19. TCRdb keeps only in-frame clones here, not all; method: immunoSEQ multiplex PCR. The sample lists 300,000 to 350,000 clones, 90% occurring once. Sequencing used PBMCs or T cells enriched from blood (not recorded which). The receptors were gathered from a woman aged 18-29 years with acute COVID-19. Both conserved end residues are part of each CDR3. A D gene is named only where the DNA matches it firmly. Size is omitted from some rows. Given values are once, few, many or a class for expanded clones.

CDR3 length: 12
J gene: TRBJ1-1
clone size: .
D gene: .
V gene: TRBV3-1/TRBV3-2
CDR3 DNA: TGTGCCAGCAGCCTTATGAACACTGAAGCTTTCTTT
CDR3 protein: CASSLMNTEAFF

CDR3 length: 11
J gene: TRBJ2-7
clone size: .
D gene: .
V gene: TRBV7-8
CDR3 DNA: TGTGCCAGCAGTCGATTATACGAGCAGTACTTC
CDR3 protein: CASSRLYEQYF

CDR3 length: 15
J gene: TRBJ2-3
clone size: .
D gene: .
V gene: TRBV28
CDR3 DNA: TGTGCCAGCAGTTTAACAGGAGCTAATCCGGATACGCAGTATTTT
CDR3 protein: CASSLTGANPDTQYF

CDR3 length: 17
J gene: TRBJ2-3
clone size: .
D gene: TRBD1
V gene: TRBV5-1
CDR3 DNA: TGCGCCAGCAGCCCCCTCAGTGCTAGGGGGCCGGCAGATACGCAGTATTTT
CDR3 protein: CASSPLSARGPADTQYF

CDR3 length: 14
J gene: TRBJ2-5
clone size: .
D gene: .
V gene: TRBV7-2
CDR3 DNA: TGTGCCAGCAGCTTACAGCCGGGACAAGAGACCCAGTACTTC
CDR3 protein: CASSLQPGQETQYF

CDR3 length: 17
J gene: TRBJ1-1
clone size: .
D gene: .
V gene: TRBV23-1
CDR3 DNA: TGCGCCAGCAGTCAATCTCATCTGCCGGACAATTGGACTGAAGCTTTCTTT
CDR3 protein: CASSQSHLPDNWTEAFF

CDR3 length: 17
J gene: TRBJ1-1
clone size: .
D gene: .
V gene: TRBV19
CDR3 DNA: TGTGCCAGTAGTATTGGAAATCCGACAAGTGGTAACACTGAAGCTTTCTTT
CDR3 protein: CASSIGNPTSGNTEAFF

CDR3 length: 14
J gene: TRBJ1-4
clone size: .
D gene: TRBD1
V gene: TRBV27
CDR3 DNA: TGTGCCAGCAGTTGGGACAGGGGGCTTGAAAAACTGTTTTTT
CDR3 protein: CASSWDRGLEKLFF

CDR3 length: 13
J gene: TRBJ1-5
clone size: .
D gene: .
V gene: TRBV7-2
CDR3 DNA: TGTGCCAGCAGCTTTTCTATGCGTCAGCCCCAGCATTTT
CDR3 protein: CASSFSMRQPQHF

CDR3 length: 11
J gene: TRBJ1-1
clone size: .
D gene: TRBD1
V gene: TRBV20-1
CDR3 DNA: TGCAGTGCTACCGGACAGGATGAAGCTTTCTTT
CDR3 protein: CSATGQDEAFF

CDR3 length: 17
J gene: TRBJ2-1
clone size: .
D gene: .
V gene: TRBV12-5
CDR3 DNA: TGTGCTAGTGGTTTGGTACTCGGAGGGGCCGCCCCCAATGAGCAGTTCTTC
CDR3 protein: CASGLVLGGAAPNEQFF

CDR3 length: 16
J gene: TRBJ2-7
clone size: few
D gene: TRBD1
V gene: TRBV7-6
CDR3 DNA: TGTGCCAGCAGTTTAGACGGGGGACAGGGGCTCCACGAGCAGTACTTC
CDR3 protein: CASSLDGGQGLHEQYF

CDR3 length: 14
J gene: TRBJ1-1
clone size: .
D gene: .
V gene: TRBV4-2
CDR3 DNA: TGTGCCAGCAGCCAAGATACAATGAACACTGAAGCTTTCTTT
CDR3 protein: CASSQDTMNTEAFF

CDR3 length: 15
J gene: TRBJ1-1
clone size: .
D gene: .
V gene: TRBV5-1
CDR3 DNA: TGCGCCAGCAGCTTGGGGACACTCGAGAACACTGAAGCTTTCTTT
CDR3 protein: CASSLGTLENTEAFF

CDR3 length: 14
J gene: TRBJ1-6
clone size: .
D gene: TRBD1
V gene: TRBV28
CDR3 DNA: TGTGCCACCGGACAGGGGGTCGATAATTCACCCCTCCACTTT
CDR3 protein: CATGQGVDNSPLHF

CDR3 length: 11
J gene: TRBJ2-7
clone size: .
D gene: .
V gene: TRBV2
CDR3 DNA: TGTGCCAGCACCGGGGAATACGAGCAGTACTTC
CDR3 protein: CASTGEYEQYF

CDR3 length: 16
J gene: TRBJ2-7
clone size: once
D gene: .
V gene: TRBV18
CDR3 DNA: TGTGCCAGCTCACCACAAGCCGGGAGCCCGATCGTCGAGCAGTACTTC
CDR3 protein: CASSPQAGSPIVEQYF

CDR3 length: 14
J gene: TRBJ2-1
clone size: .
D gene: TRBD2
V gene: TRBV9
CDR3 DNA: TGTGCCAGCAGCCCGGGACTAGAATTCAATGAGCAGTTCTTC
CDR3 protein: CASSPGLEFNEQFF